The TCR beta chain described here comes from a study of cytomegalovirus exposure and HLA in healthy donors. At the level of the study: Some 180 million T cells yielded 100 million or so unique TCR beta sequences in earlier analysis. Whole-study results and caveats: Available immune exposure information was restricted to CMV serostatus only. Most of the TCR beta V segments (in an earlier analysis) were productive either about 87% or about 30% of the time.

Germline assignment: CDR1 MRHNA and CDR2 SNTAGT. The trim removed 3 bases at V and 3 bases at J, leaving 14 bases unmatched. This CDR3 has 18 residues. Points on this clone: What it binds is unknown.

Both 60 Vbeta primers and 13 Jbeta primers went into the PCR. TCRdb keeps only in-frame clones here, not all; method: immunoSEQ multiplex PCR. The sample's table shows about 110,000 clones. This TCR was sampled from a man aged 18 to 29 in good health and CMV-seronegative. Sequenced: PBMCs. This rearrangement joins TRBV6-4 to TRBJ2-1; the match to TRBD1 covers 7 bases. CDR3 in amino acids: CASSEPLWDSLFYNEQFF. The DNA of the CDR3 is TGTGCCAGCAGTGAACCGTTATGGGACAGTCTTTTCTACAATGAGCAGTTCTTC.